This T cell receptor beta chain appears in the sequencing data of a study of long-term antiretroviral therapy in people with HIV. There are 16 residues in the CDR3. Overall study findings and caveats: Clones expanded before ART dominated the repertoire at all time points.

As concerns this clone: What it binds is unknown.

The authors ran the immunoSEQ assay, v3.0, at survey level. Repertoires were generated with immunoSEQ multiplex PCR, while TCRdb's copy carries only in-frame clones and drops some. The data show tens of thousands of clones, with around 80% seen just once and approximately 6.1% held by the top ten. The sequenced sample was unsorted PBMCs, obtained 0.6 years after starting antiretroviral therapy. This chain joins TRBV7-5 and TRBJ1-2; TRBD1, the table's D call, was not compared with the DNA. TRBV7-5 represents a pseudogene. The TCR comes from a man between 18 and 35 years old with HIV. The CDR3 DNA reads TGTGCCAGAAGCTTTACAGGGAGCTCGGTGGACTATGGCTACACCTTC. Protein sequence: CARSFTGSSVDYGYTF.